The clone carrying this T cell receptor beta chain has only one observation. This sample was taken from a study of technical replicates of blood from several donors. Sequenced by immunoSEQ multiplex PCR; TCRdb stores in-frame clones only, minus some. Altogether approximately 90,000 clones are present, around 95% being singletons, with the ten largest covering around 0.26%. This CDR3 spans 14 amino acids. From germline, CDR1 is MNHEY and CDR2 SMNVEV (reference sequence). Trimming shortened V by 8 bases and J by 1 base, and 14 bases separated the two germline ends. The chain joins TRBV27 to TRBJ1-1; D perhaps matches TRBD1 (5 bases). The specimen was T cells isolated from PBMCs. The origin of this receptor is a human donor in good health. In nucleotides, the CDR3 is TGTGCCAGCCAGGATTTCGGGGGGAACACTGAAGCTTTCTTT. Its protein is CASQDFGGNTEAFF.